A selection of T cell receptor beta chains follows, all from one sample in a study of blood T cell repertoires in COVID-19. Sequencing used immunoSEQ multiplex PCR; TCRdb keeps in-frame clones, though not all of them. The sample comprises over 65,000 clones, approximately 78% of which are singletons, and about a third rests with the top ten. Sequencing was performed on peripheral blood. Receptors originate from a man aged 60-69 years with COVID-19, enrolled during active disease. The conserved cysteine and the conserved F or W are not part of the CDR3 here. The size of a clone is reported for some rows only, either as once, few or many, or as a class for expanded clones.

abundance: .; v_gene: TRBV6-2/TRBV6-3; j_gene: TRBJ2-7; CDR3aa: ASSSTGTGSYEQY
abundance: .; v_gene: TRBV6-5; j_gene: TRBJ1-4; CDR3aa: ASRPTSPGEKLF
abundance: .; v_gene: TRBV18; j_gene: TRBJ2-3; CDR3aa: ASSPLAGGPGDTQY
abundance: .; v_gene: TRBV19; j_gene: TRBJ2-3; CDR3aa: ASSLGTPGGTDTQY
abundance: .; v_gene: TRBV19; j_gene: TRBJ2-1; CDR3aa: ASTKDRGHYNEQF
abundance: once; v_gene: TRBV3-1/TRBV3-2; j_gene: TRBJ1-6; CDR3aa: ASSQRSRGNNSPLH
abundance: .; v_gene: TRBV11-2; j_gene: TRBJ2-1; CDR3aa: ASSQGISDYNEQF
abundance: .; v_gene: TRBV13; j_gene: TRBJ2-5; CDR3aa: ASSPRGGRETQY
abundance: .; v_gene: TRBV2; j_gene: TRBJ1-1; CDR3aa: ASTNSRDRVSTEAF
abundance: many; v_gene: TRBV11-1; j_gene: TRBJ1-2; CDR3aa: ASSLGAANYGYT
abundance: .; v_gene: TRBV6-5; j_gene: TRBJ1-4; CDR3aa: ASSTGATNEKLF
abundance: .; v_gene: TRBV27; j_gene: TRBJ2-1; CDR3aa: ASSLSPSGSPLGKQF
abundance: .; v_gene: TRBV9; j_gene: TRBJ1-2; CDR3aa: ASSRQRENGYT
abundance: .; v_gene: TRBV2; j_gene: TRBJ2-1; CDR3aa: ASSDRRAIDEQF
abundance: .; v_gene: TRBV14; j_gene: TRBJ1-6; CDR3aa: ASSQDGTGNNSPLH
abundance: .; v_gene: TRBV20-1; j_gene: TRBJ2-4; CDR3aa: SASTGVENIQY
abundance: .; v_gene: TRBV11-2; j_gene: TRBJ2-7; CDR3aa: ASSSGLVYEQY
abundance: few; v_gene: TRBV19; j_gene: TRBJ2-6; CDR3aa: ASSAKGANVLT
abundance: .; v_gene: TRBV5-4; j_gene: TRBJ2-4; CDR3aa: ASRERRDSPLNIQY
abundance: few; v_gene: TRBV4-1; j_gene: TRBJ2-1; CDR3aa: ASSQDWGQSSYNEQF
abundance: .; v_gene: TRBV6-5; j_gene: TRBJ1-1; CDR3aa: ASSYSQGHTEAF
abundance: once; v_gene: TRBV4-1; j_gene: TRBJ2-5; CDR3aa: ASSNPPGQQETQY
abundance: .; v_gene: TRBV5-4; j_gene: TRBJ2-1; CDR3aa: ASRNKVRGSSYNEQF
abundance: .; v_gene: TRBV5-1; j_gene: TRBJ1-1; CDR3aa: ASSFGQGAGEAF
abundance: .; v_gene: TRBV13; j_gene: TRBJ2-4; CDR3aa: ASSRLRDRAPNLAKNIQY
abundance: .; v_gene: TRBV10-2; j_gene: TRBJ2-7; CDR3aa: ASSESSPGGVYEQY
abundance: few; v_gene: TRBV28; j_gene: TRBJ2-4; CDR3aa: ASTGGGAKNIQY
abundance: .; v_gene: TRBV7-9; j_gene: TRBJ2-3; CDR3aa: ASSLLGLQTDTQY
abundance: .; v_gene: TRBV19; j_gene: TRBJ1-5; CDR3aa: ASSITQVGVQPQH
abundance: .; v_gene: TRBV2; j_gene: TRBJ1-4; CDR3aa: ASSESRGMEKLF
abundance: .; v_gene: TRBV7-2; j_gene: TRBJ2-1; CDR3aa: ASSAGQGPPLPGNEQF